A single sample gave rise to the 21 T cell receptor beta chains below, sequenced in a study of shared clonotypes between healthy human individuals. The table came from immunoSEQ multiplex PCR; TCRdb's copy has only in-frame clones and leaves some out. The sample yields about 500,000 clones, 77% seen once. Sequencing was performed on PBMCs. Receptors were obtained from a middle-aged woman in good health. Some clones in this sample may be carry-over from other donors' samples.

The chain is built from TRBV27 and TRBJ2-2; the D gene could be TRBD1 or TRBD2 (5 bases each). Trimming took 5 bases from V and 8 from J, leaving 18 bases between them. The CDR3 sequence is 15 residues long. Germline V gene lookup returns CDR1 MNHEY and CDR2 SMNVEV (reference sequence). The CDR3 here is CASSPRDLYWGELFF. CDR3 coding DNA: TGTGCCAGCAGTCCCCGGGACCTTTATTGGGGGGAGCTGTTTTTT.

A remark on this clone: The same CDR3 arises from other DNA sequences in this sample as well. The DNA of the CDR3 is TGTGCCAGCAGTTTCCGGGGTTCTTACGAGCAGTACTTC. Amino acids: CASSFRGSYEQYF. This chain links TRBV27 with TRBJ2-7, with a tentative D call TRBD2 (5 bases). Germline CDR1 is MNHEY and CDR2 is SMNVEV (reference sequence). CDR3 length equals 13 residues. With 3 bases removed from V and 4 bases from J, the gap between germline ends came to 10 bases.

In regard to this clone: The junction does not match germline at one end; this may be a read error. The rearrangement uses TRBV9 and TRBJ2-5, with a tentative D call TRBD2 (7 bases). The CDR3 totals 14 residues. Per the germline V gene, CDR1 is SGDLS and CDR2 is YYNGEE. CDR3 residues: CASSEGGQGETQHF. CDR3 coding DNA: TGTGCCAGCAGCGAGGGGGGGCAGGGAGAGACCCAGCACTTC.

The table lists this clone with a count of one. This rearrangement joins TRBV15 to TRBJ2-1, with 7 bases aligning to TRBD2. The junction had 14 bases not matched to a gene; V was cut back by 3 bases and J by 9 bases. Germline lookup yields CDR1 LNHNV and CDR2 YYDKDF (reference sequence). The CDR3 sequence is 16 residues long. The CDR3 DNA reads TGTGCCACCAGCAGGGGAATGGAGGGAGGGCCAGGTGAGCAGTTCTTC. Its protein product is CATSRGMEGGPGEQFF.

The sample holds a few counts of this clone. V gene TRBV10-2 combines with J gene TRBJ2-5, with D perhaps given as TRBD1 or TRBD2 (7 bases each). V gave up 3 bases and J gave up 2 bases, with 13 bases separating them. CDR1 and CDR2 (germline): WSHSY, SAAADI. The CDR3 is 15 residues long. In nucleotides, the CDR3 is TGCGCCAGCAGTGATCAGGGGGGGTTACAAGAGACCCAGTACTTC. It encodes CASSDQGGLQETQYF.

The chain couples TRBV10-3 to TRBJ2-7; D is undetermined. Trimming removed 0 bases from V and 6 bases from J, with 3 bases in between. Germline values: CDR1 ENHRY, CDR2 SYGVKD. The CDR3 consists of 11 residues. The CDR3 region is CAISESFEQYF. In DNA, the CDR3 is TGTGCCATCAGTGAGTCTTTCGAGCAGTACTTC.

This sequence joins TRBV7-2 and TRBJ2-2, with 7 bases lining up with TRBD1. Germline V lookup: CDR1 SGHTA, CDR2 FQGNSA. CDR3 length: 16 amino acids. After removal of 6 bases from V and 5 bases from J, the junction contained 12 bases not matched to a gene. The CDR3 nucleotides are TGTGCCAGCAGAGGGACAGCACTGTCGGTTACCGGGGAGCTGTTTTTT. This translates into CASRGTALSVTGELFF.

Notes on this clone: A much larger clone lies one base from this, so it may be a read error. V usage is TRBV5-1 and J usage is TRBJ1-3, with D possibly TRBD1 on 5 matching bases. There are 15 residues in the CDR3. Germline V CDR1 and CDR2: SGHRS, YFSETQ. V lost 1 base, J lost 8 bases, and 16 bases lay in between. CDR3 amino acids: CASSLTGRGYHTIYF. In DNA, the CDR3 is TGCGCCAGCAGCTTGACGGGACGGGGGTACCACACCATATATTTT.

This clone came up many times. The chain has TRBV29-1 and TRBJ2-3; D is unclear. V lost 4 bases and J lost 1, with 6 bases in between. Germline values: CDR1 SQVTM, CDR2 ANQGSEA. The CDR3 spans 12 residues. CDR3 sequence reads: CSVAPGTDTQYF. The CDR3 DNA follows: TGCAGCGTTGCCCCGGGCACAGATACGCAGTATTTT.

The chain is built from TRBV7-2 and TRBJ1-2; D gene ambiguous. Between the trimmed V and J ends, which lost 1 base and 4 bases, there was a span of 10 bases. The CDR3 length is 14 residues. CDR1 and CDR2 (germline): SGHTA, FQGNSA. The CDR3 is CASSLDSLPYGYTF. The CDR3 bases are TGTGCCAGCAGCTTAGATTCCCTCCCCTATGGCTACACCTTC.

This clone was counted once. The chain has TRBV5-1 and TRBJ2-5; 11 nucleotides line up with TRBD1. In germline, CDR1 is SGHRS, CDR2 YFSETQ. V lost 4 bases, J lost 4 bases, and 6 bases stayed unmatched. This CDR3 is 15 amino acids long. The CDR3, as DNA: TGCGCCAGCAGCCTAGGGACAGGGGGAAGAGAGACCCAGTACTTC. This encodes CASSLGTGGRETQYF.

The genes are TRBV29-1 and TRBJ2-6, with D unclear. The CDR3 totals 12 residues. V gave up 3 bases and J gave up 4 bases, with 4 bases separating them. The germline CDR1 and CDR2 sequences are SQVTM and ANQGSEA. In DNA, the CDR3 is TGCAGCGTTGATACCGGGGCCAACGTCCTGACTTTC. This gives the protein CSVDTGANVLTF.

V gene TRBV28 combines with J gene TRBJ1-2; perhaps TRBD1 as D (6 bases). The germline V gene has CDR1 MDHEN and CDR2 SYDVKM. V lost 5 bases and J 6 bases, leaving 16 bases between the germline ends. The CDR3 consists of 14 residues. The CDR3 loop reads CASSQPNRADGYTF. In DNA, the CDR3 is TGTGCCAGCAGTCAACCGAACAGGGCGGATGGCTACACCTTC.

A note on this clone: This may come from a read error, since a much larger clone is one base off. V usage is TRBV4-3 and J usage is TRBJ2-1; a possible D gene is TRBD2 (6 bases). Germline CDR1 reads LGHNA; CDR2 reads YSLEER. The CDR3 runs to 15 residues. The CDR3 DNA reads TGCGCCAGCAGCCAAGAACGCGGGGCCTACAATGGGCAGTTCTTC. Protein product: CASSQERGAYNGQFF.

The chain employs TRBV30 and TRBJ2-1, with D uncertain. This CDR3 has 13 residues. Germline V gene data show CDR1 as GTSNPN and CDR2 as SVGIG (reference sequence). The germline V and J ends were trimmed by 6 bases and 6 bases, with 15 bases remaining between them. CDR3 protein: CACGPQRGNEQFF. In nucleotides, the CDR3 is TGTGCCTGCGGGCCACAGCGAGGCAATGAGCAGTTCTTC.

This chain joins TRBV30 and TRBJ1-4; D unresolved. CDR1 is GTSNPN and CDR2 is SVGIG in the germline V gene (reference sequence). V was cut by 6 bases and J by 7 bases, with 12 bases left in between. This CDR3 comprises 12 residues. In DNA, the CDR3 is TGTGCCTGCGAGTTGGACGGTGAAAAACTGTTTTTT. It codes for CACELDGEKLFF.

As for this clone: Other DNA sequences in the same sample also yield this CDR3. The chain carries TRBV7-9 and TRBJ2-7; TRBD1 agrees at 9 bases. Losses at the gene ends were 5 bases for V and 2 bases for J; bases not matched to a gene: 7. The CDR3 loop spans 15 amino acids. Germline assignment: CDR1 SEHNR and CDR2 FQNEAQ (reference sequence). The CDR3 coding sequence is TGTGCCAGCAGCCCAGGACAGGGGCGACCCTACGAGCAGTACTTC. Translation: CASSPGQGRPYEQYF. Based on the CDR3 plus reference TRBV7-9 and TRBJ2-7, the full variable domain is DTGVSQNPRHKITKRGQNVTFRCDPISEHNRLYWYRQTLGQGPEFLTYFQNEAQLEKSRLLSDRFSAERPKGSFSTLEIQRTEQGDSAMYLCASSPGQGRPYEQYFGPGTRLTVT.

The chain links TRBV7-2 to TRBJ2-5; TRBD1 aligns across 8 bases. V shed 5 bases, J shed 0 bases, and the junction held 8 bases outside the gene matches. CDR3 length: 16 amino acids. Germline V gene data show CDR1 as SGHTA and CDR2 as FQGNSA. CDR3 sequence reads: CASSNRDRPYQETQYF. CDR3 coding DNA: TGTGCCAGCAGCAACCGGGACAGGCCATACCAAGAGACCCAGTACTTC.

The chain is built from TRBV7-2 and TRBJ2-3; perhaps TRBD1 as D (6 bases). This CDR3 contains 14 residues. Germline V lookup: CDR1 SGHTA, CDR2 FQGNSA. Trimming took 5 bases from V and 5 from J, leaving 14 bases between them. The CDR3 sequence is CASSGTGRQDTQYF. CDR3 DNA: TGTGCCAGCAGCGGTACAGGGAGACAAGATACGCAGTATTTT.

V and J are TRBV7-8 and TRBJ1-1; perhaps TRBD1 as D (5 bases). With 3 bases removed from V and 5 bases from J, the gap between germline ends came to 25 bases. Germline CDR1 reads SGHVS; CDR2 reads FQNEAQ. The CDR3 is made up of 18 amino acids. The CDR3 sequence is CASSFVSSRRGGFTEAFF. The CDR3 nucleotides read TGTGCCAGCAGCTTTGTTTCGTCCCGGCGGGGGGGTTTTACTGAAGCTTTCTTT.

Note on this clone: A far larger clone is a single base away, which makes a read error likely. This chain's CDR3 is CASSPPEASPKTQYF. The CDR3 nucleotides read TGTGCCAGCAGCCCCCCAGAGGCTAGCCCCAAGACCCAGTACTTC. This chain connects TRBV7-9 to TRBJ2-5; D might be TRBD2 (5 bases). V lost 5 bases and J 6 bases, leaving 19 bases between the germline ends. The CDR3 has 15 amino acids. Germline lookup yields CDR1 SEHNR and CDR2 FQNEAQ (reference sequence).